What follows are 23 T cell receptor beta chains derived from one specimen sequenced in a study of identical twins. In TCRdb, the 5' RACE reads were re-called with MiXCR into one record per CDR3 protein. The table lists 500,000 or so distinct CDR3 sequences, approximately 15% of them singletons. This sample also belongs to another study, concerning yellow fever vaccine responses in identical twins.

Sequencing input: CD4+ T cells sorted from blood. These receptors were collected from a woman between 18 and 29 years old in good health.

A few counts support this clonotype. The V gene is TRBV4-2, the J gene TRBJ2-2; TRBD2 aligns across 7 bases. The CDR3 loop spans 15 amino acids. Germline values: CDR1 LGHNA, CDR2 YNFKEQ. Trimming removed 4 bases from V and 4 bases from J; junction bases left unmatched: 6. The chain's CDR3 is CASSLYPGGTGELFF. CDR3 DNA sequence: TGTGCCAGCAGCCTTTATCCGGGAGGCACCGGGGAGCTGTTTTTT.

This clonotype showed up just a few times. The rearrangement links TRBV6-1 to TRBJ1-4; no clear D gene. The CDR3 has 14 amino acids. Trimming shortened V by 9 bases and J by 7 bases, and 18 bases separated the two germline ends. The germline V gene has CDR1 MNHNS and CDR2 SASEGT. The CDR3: CASLLHLGSEKLFF. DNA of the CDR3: TGTGCCAGTCTCCTACACCTAGGGAGTGAAAAACTGTTTTTT.

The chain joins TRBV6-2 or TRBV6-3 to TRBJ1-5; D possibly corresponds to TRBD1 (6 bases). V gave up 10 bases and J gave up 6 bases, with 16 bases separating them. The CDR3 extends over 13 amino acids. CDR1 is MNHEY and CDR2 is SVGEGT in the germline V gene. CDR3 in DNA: TGTGCCACCACGGGGGGGCTGGGTCAGCCCCAGCATTTT. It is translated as CATTGGLGQPQHF.

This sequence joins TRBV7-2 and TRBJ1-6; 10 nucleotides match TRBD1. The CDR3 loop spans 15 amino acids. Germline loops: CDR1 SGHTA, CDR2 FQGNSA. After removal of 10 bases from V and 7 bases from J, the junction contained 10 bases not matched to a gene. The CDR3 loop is CAIRQGAIGNSPLHF. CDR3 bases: TGTGCCATCCGACAGGGGGCTATTGGGAATTCACCCCTCCACTTT. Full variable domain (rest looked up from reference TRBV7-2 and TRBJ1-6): GAGVSQSPSNKVTEKGKDVELRCDPISGHTALYWYRQSLGQGLEFLIYFQGNSAPDKSGLPSDRFSAERTGGSVSTLTIQRTQQEDSAVYLCAIRQGAIGNSPLHFGNGTRLTVT.

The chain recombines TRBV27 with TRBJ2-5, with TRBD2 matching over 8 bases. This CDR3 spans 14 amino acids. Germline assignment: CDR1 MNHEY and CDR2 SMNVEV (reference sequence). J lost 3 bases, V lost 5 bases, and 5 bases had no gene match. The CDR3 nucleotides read TGTGCCAGCAGTCCCCGGACTAGCAAAGAGACCCAGTACTTC. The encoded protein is CASSPRTSKETQYF.

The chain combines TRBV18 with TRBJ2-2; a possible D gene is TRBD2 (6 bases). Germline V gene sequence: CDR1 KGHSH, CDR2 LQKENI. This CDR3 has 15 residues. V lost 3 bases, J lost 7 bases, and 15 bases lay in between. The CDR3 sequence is CASSPEEGLIGELFF. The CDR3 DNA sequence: TGTGCCAGCTCACCGGAGGAGGGCCTGATCGGGGAGCTGTTTTTT.

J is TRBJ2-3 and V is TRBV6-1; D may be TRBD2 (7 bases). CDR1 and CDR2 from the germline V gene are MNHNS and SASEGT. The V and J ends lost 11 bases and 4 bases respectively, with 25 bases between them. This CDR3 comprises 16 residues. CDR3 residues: CAVRGAKASGSDTQYF. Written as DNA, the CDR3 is TGTGCCGTCCGGGGGGCCAAGGCTAGCGGCTCAGATACGCAGTATTTT.

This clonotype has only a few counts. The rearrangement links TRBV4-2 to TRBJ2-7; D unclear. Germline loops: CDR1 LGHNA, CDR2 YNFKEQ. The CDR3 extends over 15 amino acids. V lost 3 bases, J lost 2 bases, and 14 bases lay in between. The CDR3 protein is CASSQGYRSAYEQYF. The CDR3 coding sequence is TGTGCCAGCAGCCAGGGGTATCGGAGCGCCTACGAGCAGTACTTC.

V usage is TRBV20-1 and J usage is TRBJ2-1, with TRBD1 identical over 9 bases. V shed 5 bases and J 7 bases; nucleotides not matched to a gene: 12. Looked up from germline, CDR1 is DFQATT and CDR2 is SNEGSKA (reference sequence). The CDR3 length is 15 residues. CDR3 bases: TGCAGTGCTCGACGAACAGGGGGCGCCGGAAATGAGCAGTTCTTC. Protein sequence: CSARRTGGAGNEQFF.

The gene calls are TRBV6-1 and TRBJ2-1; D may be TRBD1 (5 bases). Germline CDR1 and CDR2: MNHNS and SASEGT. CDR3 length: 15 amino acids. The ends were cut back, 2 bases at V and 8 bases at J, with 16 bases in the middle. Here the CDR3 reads CASSETPGQGDEQFF. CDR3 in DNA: TGTGCCAGCAGTGAAACGCCAGGGCAAGGGGATGAGCAGTTCTTC.

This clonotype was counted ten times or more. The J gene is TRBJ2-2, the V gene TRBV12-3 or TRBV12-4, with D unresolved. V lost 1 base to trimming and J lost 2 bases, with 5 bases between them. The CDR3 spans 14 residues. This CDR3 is CASSLVGNTGELFF. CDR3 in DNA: TGTGCCAGCAGTTTAGTCGGAAACACCGGGGAGCTGTTTTTT.

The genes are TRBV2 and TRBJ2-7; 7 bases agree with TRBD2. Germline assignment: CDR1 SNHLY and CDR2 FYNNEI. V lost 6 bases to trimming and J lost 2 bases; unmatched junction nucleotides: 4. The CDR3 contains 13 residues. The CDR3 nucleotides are TGTGCCAGCAGGCGGGAGAACCCCTACGAGCAGTACTTC. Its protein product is CASRRENPYEQYF.

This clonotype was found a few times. The CDR3 DNA follows: TGTGCCAGCAGGCCTATTAGCGGGGGGCAGACCGGGGAGCTGTTTTTT. Its protein is CASRPISGGQTGELFF. The chain carries TRBV7-2 and TRBJ2-2; 10 bases are a match to TRBD2. The V gene end was trimmed by 6 bases and the J gene end by 5 bases; junction bases not matched to a gene: 9. The germline V gene has CDR1 SGHTA and CDR2 FQGNSA. The CDR3 covers 16 residues.

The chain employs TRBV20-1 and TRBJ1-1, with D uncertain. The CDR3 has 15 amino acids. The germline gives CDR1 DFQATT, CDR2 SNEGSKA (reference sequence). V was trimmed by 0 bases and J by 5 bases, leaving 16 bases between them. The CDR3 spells CSARDGGWLSTEAFF. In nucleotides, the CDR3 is TGCAGTGCTAGAGATGGAGGGTGGTTGTCGACTGAAGCTTTCTTT.

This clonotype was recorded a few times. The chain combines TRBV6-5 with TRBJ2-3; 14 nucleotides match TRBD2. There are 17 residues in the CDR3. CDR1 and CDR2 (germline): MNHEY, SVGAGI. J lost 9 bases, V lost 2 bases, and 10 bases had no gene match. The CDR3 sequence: CASSYQSGLAGEGTQYF. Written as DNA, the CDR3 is TGTGCCAGCAGTTACCAATCGGGACTAGCGGGAGAAGGGACGCAGTATTTT.

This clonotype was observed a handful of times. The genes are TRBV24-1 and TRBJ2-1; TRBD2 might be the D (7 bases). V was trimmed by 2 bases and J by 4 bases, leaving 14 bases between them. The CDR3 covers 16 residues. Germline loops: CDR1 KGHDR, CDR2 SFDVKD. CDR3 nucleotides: TGTGCCACCAGTGATTCAGGGGACTACCCATACAATGAGCAGTTCTTC. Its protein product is CATSDSGDYPYNEQFF.

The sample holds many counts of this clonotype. The CDR3 loop is CASSLEASGNEQFF. In DNA form, the CDR3 reads TGTGCCAGCAGTTTAGAAGCTAGCGGCAATGAGCAGTTCTTC. V is TRBV12-3 or TRBV12-4 and J is TRBJ2-1; 7 nucleotides match TRBD2. Losses at the gene ends were 1 base for V and 6 bases for J; bases not matched to a gene: 3. The CDR3 runs 14 residues.

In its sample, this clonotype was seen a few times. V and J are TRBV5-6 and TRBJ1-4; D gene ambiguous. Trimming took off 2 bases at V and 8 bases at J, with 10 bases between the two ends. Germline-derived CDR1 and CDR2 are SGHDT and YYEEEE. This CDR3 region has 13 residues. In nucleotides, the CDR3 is TGTGCCAGCAGCTTTAGGGTTGGGGAAAAACTGTTTTTT. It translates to CASSFRVGEKLFF.

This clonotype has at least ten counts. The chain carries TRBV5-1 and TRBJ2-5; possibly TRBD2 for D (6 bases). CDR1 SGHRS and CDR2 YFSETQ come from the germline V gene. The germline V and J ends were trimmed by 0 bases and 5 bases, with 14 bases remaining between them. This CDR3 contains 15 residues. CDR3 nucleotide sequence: TGCGCCAGCAGCTTGGTGGCCGATGGAGGGGAGACCCAGTACTTC. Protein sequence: CASSLVADGGETQYF.

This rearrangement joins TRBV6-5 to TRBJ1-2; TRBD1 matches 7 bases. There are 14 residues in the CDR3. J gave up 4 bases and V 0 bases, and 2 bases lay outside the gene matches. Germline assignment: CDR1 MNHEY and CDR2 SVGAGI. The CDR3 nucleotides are TGTGCCAGCAGTTACTCGACAGGGACCTATGGCTACACCTTC. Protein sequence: CASSYSTGTYGYTF.

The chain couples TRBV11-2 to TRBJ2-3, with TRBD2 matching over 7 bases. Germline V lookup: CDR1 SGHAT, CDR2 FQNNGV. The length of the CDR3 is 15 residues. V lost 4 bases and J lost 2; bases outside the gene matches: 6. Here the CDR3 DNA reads TGTGCCAGCAGCTGGACTAGACAGCCCACAGATACGCAGTATTTT. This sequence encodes CASSWTRQPTDTQYF.

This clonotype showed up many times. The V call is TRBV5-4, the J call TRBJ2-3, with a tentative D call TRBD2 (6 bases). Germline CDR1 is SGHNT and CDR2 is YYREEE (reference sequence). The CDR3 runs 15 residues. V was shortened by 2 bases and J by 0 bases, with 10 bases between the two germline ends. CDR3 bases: TGTGCCAGCAGCTTTGGAGGGACGAGCACAGATACGCAGTATTTT. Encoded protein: CASSFGGTSTDTQYF.

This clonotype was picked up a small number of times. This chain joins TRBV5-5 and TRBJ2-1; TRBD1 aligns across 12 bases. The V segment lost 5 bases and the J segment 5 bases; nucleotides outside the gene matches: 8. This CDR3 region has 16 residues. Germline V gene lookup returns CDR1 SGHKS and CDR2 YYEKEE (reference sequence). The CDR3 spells CASRIAGQGANNEQFF. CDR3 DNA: TGTGCCAGCAGGATTGCGGGACAGGGGGCCAACAATGAGCAGTTCTTC.